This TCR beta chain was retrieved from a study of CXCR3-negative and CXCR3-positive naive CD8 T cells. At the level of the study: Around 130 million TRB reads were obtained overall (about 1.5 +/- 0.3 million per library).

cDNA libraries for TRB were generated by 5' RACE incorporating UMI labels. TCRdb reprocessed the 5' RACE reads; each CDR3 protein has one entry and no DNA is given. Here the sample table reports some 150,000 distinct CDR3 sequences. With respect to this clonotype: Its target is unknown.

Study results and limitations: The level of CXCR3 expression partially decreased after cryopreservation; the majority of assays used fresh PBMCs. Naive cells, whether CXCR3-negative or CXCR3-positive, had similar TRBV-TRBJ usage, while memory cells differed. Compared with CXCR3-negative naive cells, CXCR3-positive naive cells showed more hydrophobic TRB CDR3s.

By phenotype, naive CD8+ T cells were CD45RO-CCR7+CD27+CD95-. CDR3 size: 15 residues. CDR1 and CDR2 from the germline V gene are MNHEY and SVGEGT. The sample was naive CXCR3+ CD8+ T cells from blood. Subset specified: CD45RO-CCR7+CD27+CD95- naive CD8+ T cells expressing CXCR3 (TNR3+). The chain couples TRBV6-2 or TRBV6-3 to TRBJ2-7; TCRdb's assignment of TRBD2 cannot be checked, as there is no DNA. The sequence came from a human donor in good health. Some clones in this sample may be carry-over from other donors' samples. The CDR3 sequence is CASSYGSDGSYEQYF.